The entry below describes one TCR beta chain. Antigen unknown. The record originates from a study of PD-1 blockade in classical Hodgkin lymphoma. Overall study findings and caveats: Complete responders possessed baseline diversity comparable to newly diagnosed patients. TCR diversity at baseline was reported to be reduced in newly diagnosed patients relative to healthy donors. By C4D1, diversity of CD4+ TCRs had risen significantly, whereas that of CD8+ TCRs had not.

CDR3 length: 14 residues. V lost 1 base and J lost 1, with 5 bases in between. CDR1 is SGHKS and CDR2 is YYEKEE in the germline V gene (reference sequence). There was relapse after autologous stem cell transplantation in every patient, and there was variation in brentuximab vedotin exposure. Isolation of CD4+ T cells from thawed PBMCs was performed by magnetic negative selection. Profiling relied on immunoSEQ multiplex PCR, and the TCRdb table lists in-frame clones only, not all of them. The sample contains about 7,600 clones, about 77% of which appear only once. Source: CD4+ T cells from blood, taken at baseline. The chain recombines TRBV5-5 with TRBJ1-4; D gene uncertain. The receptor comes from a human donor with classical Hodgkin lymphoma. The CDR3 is CASSLSVTNEKLFF. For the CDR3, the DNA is TGTGCCAGCAGCTTGTCGGTAACTAATGAAAAACTGTTTTTT.